One sample yielded the 10 T cell receptor beta chains listed below, sequenced in a study of blood T cell repertoires in COVID-19. The table came from immunoSEQ multiplex PCR; TCRdb's copy has only in-frame clones and leaves some out. Counted here are approximately 150,000 clones, more than 75% occurring once; the ten biggest clones make up roughly 12%. The specimen sequenced was PBMCs or T cells enriched from blood (not recorded which). All receptors derive from a man in his fifties or sixties who had recovered from COVID-19.

V gene TRBV9 combines with J gene TRBJ1-5; D is possibly TRBD1 (6 bases). The V end lost 2 bases, the J end lost 4 bases, and 10 bases lay between the germline ends. The CDR3 spans 14 residues. Germline assignment: CDR1 SGDLS and CDR2 YYNGEE. CDR3 DNA sequence: TGTGCCAGCAGCGTGGACAGTGGAAATCAGCCCCAGCATTTT. Its translation is CASSVDSGNQPQHF.

This chain connects TRBV18 to TRBJ2-5; 10 nucleotides line up with TRBD2. The germline V gene encodes CDR1 KGHSH and CDR2 LQKENI. CDR3 length: 15 amino acids. J lost 7 bases, V lost 6 bases, and 11 bases had no gene match. CDR3 residues: CASSPEGTSVGTQYF. CDR3 bases: TGTGCCAGCTCTCCCGAGGGGACTAGCGTCGGGACCCAGTACTTC.

This clone has a single count. The chain carries TRBV9 and TRBJ1-3, with no clear D. Germline-derived CDR1 and CDR2 are SGDLS and YYNGEE. V was cut by 0 bases and J by 2 bases, with 15 bases left in between. This CDR3 is built from 17 residues. CDR3 loop: CASSVEEVLGPGNTIYF. CDR3 DNA sequence: TGTGCCAGCAGCGTAGAGGAAGTCCTGGGCCCTGGAAACACCATATATTTT.

As DNA, the CDR3 is TGTGCCAGCAGCCAAAATCCAGGGGGTAATGAAAAACTGTTTTTT. Translated, it gives CASSQNPGGNEKLFF. The rearrangement links TRBV3-1 (or the pseudogene TRBV3-2) to TRBJ1-4; 7 nucleotides align to TRBD1. There are 15 residues in the CDR3. V lost 2 bases to trimming and J lost 4 bases; unmatched junction nucleotides: 4. CDR1 LGHDT and CDR2 YNNKEL come from the germline V gene (reference sequence).

This clone has more than one count but fewer than ten. The CDR3: CASRARDRVGYTF. The CDR3 nucleotides read TGTGCCAGCAGGGCCCGGGACAGGGTTGGCTACACCTTC. J is TRBJ1-2 and V is TRBV27, with 9 bases aligning to TRBD1. Germline lookup yields CDR1 MNHEY and CDR2 SMNVEV (reference sequence). J was trimmed by 7 bases and V by 6 bases; bases with no gene match: 6. CDR3 length equals 13 residues.

This clone has just one count. The gene calls are TRBV4-1 and TRBJ2-7; 8 positions agree with TRBD2. Germline CDR1 reads MGHRA; CDR2 reads YSYEKL. The CDR3 covers 15 residues. The trim removed 2 bases at V and 3 bases at J, leaving 6 bases unmatched. CDR3 loop: CASSQTAGDSYEQYF. The CDR3 DNA reads as TGCGCCAGCAGCCAAACAGCGGGGGATAGCTACGAGCAGTACTTC.

The genes are TRBV5-5 and TRBJ1-1; D is possibly TRBD1 (5 bases). CDR1 is SGHKS and CDR2 is YYEKEE in the germline V gene (reference sequence). V shed 3 bases and J shed 7 bases, with 19 bases lying between them. This CDR3 is 15 amino acids long. For the CDR3, the DNA is TGTGCCAGCAGCTCCGTGTCGGCGGGGGGTCTTGAAGCTTTCTTT. Residues: CASSSVSAGGLEAFF.

The chain carries TRBV5-8 and TRBJ1-6, with D tentatively TRBD1 (6 bases). CDR1 and CDR2 from the germline V gene are SGHTS and YDEGEE. Deletions cut 3 bases from V and 6 bases from J, with 13 bases between. This CDR3 spans 15 amino acids. The CDR3 coding sequence is TGTGCCAGCAGCTCGCAGGGGACCCTTAATTCACCCCTCCACTTT. Protein: CASSSQGTLNSPLHF.

The rearrangement joins TRBV4-1 to TRBJ2-7; no reliable D call. The germline V gene encodes CDR1 MGHRA and CDR2 YSYEKL. The ends were cut back, 5 bases at V and 9 bases at J, with 17 bases in the middle. This CDR3 has 13 amino acids. In DNA form, the CDR3 reads TGCGCCAGCAGCGCCCTCCGCGGCGCGCCGCAGTACTTC. This encodes CASSALRGAPQYF.

The V and J genes are TRBV5-1 and TRBJ2-5; perhaps TRBD2 as D (6 bases). Trimming stripped 3 bases from V and 2 bases from J, with 14 bases between. Per the germline V gene, CDR1 is SGHRS and CDR2 is YFSETQ. The CDR3 is 15 residues long. The CDR3 here is CASSSGLAGQETQYF. The CDR3 coding sequence is TGCGCCAGCAGCTCAGGACTGGCGGGGCAAGAGACCCAGTACTTC.